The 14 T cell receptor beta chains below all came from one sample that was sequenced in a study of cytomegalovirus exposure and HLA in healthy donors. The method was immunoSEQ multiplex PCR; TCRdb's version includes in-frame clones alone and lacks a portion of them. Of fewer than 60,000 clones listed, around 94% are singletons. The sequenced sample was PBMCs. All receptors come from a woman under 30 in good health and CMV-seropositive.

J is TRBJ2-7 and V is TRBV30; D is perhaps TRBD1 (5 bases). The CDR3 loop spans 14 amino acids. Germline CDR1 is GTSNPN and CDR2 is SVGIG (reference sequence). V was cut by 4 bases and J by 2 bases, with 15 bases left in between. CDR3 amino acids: CAWTIKAGTYEQYF. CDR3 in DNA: TGTGCCTGGACCATTAAGGCAGGGACCTACGAGCAGTACTTC.

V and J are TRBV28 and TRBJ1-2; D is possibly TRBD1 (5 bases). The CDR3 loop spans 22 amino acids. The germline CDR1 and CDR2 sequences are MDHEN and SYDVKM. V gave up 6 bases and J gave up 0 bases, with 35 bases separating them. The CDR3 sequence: CASSLNRPRDSRGSLANYGYTF. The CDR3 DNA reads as TGTGCCAGCAGCCTAAACCGGCCGCGGGACTCCAGAGGGTCATTAGCTAACTATGGCTACACCTTC.

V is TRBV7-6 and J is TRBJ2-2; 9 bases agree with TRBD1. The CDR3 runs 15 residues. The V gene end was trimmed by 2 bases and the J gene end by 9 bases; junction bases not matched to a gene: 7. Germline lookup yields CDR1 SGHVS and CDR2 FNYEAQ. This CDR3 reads CASSLTPGQGRELFF. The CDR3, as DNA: TGTGCCAGCAGCTTAACACCGGGACAGGGCCGGGAGCTGTTTTTT.

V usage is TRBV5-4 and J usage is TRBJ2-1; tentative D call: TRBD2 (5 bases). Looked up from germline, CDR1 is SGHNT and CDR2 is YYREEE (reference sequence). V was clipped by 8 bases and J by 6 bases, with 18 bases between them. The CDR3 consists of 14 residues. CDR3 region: CARIQRLPFNEQFF. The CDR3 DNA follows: TGTGCCAGAATCCAGCGGCTCCCGTTCAATGAGCAGTTCTTC.

The DNA of the CDR3 is TGTGCCAGCAGTGAATCAGGGGGCAAAAACATTCAGTACTTC. This sequence encodes CASSESGGKNIQYF. The rearrangement joins TRBV25-1 to TRBJ2-4; 7 bases are a match to TRBD1. The germline V gene has CDR1 MGHDK and CDR2 SYGVNS. The CDR3 length is 14 residues. Germline trimming cut 1 base from V and 3 bases from J; bases unmatched to any gene: 0.

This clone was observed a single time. CDR3 bases: TGTGCCAGCAGCCGAGCAGGGTGGAACACTGAAGCTTTCTTT. Protein: CASSRAGWNTEAFF. V is TRBV27 and J is TRBJ1-1, with D possibly matching TRBD1 (5 bases). Germline CDR1 reads MNHEY; CDR2 reads SMNVEV (reference sequence). The CDR3 spans 14 residues. V was cut by 6 bases and J by 1 base, with 12 bases left in between.

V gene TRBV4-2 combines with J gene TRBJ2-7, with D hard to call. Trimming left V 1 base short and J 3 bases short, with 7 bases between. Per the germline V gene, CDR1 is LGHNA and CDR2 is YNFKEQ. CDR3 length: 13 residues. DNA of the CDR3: TGTGCCAGCAGCCAAGTTCTAGACTACGAGCAGTACTTC. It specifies CASSQVLDYEQYF.

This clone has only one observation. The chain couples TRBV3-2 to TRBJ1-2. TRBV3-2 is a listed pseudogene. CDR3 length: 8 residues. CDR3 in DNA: TGTGCCAGCAGCCAATCTACCTTC. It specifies CASSQSTF.

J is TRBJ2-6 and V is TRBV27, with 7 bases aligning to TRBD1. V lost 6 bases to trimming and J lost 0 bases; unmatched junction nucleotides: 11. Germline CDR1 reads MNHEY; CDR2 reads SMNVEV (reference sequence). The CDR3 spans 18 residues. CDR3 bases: TGTGCCAGCAGCTCAATCGGGACAGCTTCCTCTGGGGCCAACGTCCTGACTTTC. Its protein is CASSSIGTASSGANVLTF. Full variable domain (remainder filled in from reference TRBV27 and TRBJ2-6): EAQVTQNPRYLITVTGKKLTVTCSQNMNHEYMSWYRQDPGLGLRQIYYSMNVEVTDKGDVPEGYKVSRKEKRNFPLILESPSPNQTSLYFCASSSIGTASSGANVLTFGAGSRLTVL.

CDR3 DNA sequence: TGCGCCAGCAAAGTGGGTTCCGGGGAAGACTATGGCTACACCTTC. Its translation is CASKVGSGEDYGYTF. The chain carries TRBV5-1 and TRBJ1-2; D is unresolved. Trimming took 6 bases from V and 3 from J, leaving 18 bases between them. Germline CDR1 SGHRS, CDR2 YFSETQ. CDR3 length equals 15 residues. Filled out from reference TRBV5-1 and TRBJ1-2, the complete variable domain reads KAGVTQTPRYLIKTRGQQVTLSCSPISGHRSVSWYQQTPGQGLQFLFEYFSETQRNKGNFPGRFSGRQFSNSRSEMNVSTLELGDSALYLCASKVGSGEDYGYTFGSGTRLTVV.

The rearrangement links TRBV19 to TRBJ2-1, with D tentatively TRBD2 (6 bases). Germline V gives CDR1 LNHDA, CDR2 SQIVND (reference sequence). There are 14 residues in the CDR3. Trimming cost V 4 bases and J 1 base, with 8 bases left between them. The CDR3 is CASSKGTSYNEQFF. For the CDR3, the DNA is TGTGCCAGTAGTAAGGGGACTTCCTACAATGAGCAGTTCTTC. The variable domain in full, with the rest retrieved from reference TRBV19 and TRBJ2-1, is DGGITQSPKYLFRKEGQNVTLSCEQNLNHDAMYWYRQDPGQGLRLIYYSQIVNDFQKGDIAEGYSVSREKKESFPLTVTSAQKNPTAFYLCASSKGTSYNEQFFGPGTRLTVL.

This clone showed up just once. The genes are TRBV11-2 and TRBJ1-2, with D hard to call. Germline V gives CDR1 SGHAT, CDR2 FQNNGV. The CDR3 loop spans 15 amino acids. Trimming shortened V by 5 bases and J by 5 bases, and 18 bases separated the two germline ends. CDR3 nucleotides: TGTGCCAGCAGCAGCGGACTGTCAGGACTATATGGCTACACCTTC. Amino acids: CASSSGLSGLYGYTF.

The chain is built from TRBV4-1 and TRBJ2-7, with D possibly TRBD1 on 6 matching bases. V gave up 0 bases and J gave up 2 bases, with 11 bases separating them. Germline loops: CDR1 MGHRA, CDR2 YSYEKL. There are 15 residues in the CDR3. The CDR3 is CASSQEAQGTYEQYF. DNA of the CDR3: TGCGCCAGCAGCCAAGAAGCACAGGGTACCTACGAGCAGTACTTC.

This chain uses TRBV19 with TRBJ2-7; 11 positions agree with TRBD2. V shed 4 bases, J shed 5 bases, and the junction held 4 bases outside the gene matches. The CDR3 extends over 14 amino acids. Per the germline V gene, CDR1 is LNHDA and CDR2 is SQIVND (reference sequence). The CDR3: CASSTRLAGHEQYF. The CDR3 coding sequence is TGTGCCAGTAGTACTCGACTAGCGGGACACGAGCAGTACTTC.